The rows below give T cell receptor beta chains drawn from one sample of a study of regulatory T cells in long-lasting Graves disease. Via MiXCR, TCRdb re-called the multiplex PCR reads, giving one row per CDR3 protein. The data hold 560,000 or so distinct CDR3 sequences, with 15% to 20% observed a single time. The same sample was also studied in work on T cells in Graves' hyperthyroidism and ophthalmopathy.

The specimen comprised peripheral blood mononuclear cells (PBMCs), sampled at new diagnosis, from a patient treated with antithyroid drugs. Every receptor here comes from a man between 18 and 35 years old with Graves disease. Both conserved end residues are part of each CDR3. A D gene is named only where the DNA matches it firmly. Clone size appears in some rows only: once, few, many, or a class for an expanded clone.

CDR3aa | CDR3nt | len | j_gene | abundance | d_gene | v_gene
CASRQRGNTEAFF | TGTGCCAGCAGGCAAAGGGGAAACACTGAAGCTTTCTTT | 13 | TRBJ1-1 | . | . | TRBV6-1
CASSPNDLGYTQYF | TGTGCCAGCAGCCCAAACGACCTGGGCTATACGCAGTATTTT | 14 | TRBJ2-3 | many | . | TRBV11-2
CASSRRTSGTSMYNEQFF | TGCGCCAGCAGCCGGAGGACTAGCGGGACGTCAATGTACAATGAGCAGTTCTTC | 18 | TRBJ2-1 | many | TRBD2 | TRBV5-1
CASSARGTWAAPYEQYF | TGTGCCAGCAGCGCTAGGGGTACCTGGGCGGCCCCCTACGAGCAGTACTTC | 17 | TRBJ2-7 | . | . | TRBV14
CASSFNRVEGYTF | TGCGCCAGCAGCTTTAACAGGGTGGAGGGCTACACCTTC | 13 | TRBJ1-2 | . | . | TRBV5-1
CASSLARDRDYNEQFF | TGTGCCAGCAGCTTAGCCCGGGACAGGGACTACAATGAGCAGTTCTTC | 16 | TRBJ2-1 | many | TRBD1 | TRBV7-2
CASSDTRQGLWYGYTF | TGTGCCAGCAGTGACACGAGACAGGGGTTGTGGTATGGCTACACCTTC | 16 | TRBJ1-2 | . | TRBD1 | TRBV6-4
CAWAPGLPYEQYF | TGTGCCTGGGCCCCGGGACTACCCTACGAGCAGTACTTC | 13 | TRBJ2-7 | many | TRBD2 | TRBV30
CASSSSGRTSSYNEQFF | TGTGCCAGCAGCTCAAGCGGGAGAACGAGCTCCTACAATGAGCAGTTCTTC | 17 | TRBJ2-1 | many | TRBD2 | TRBV11-1
CASSWTVTLAAQETQYF | TGTGCCAGCAGTTGGACCGTTACCCTAGCGGCCCAAGAGACCCAGTACTTC | 17 | TRBJ2-5 | many | TRBD2 | TRBV6-5